The T cell receptor (delta chain) under discussion was sequenced for a study of γδ T cells in repeated Plasmodium falciparum infection. Study overall: Age- and gender-matched Australian children served as comparison for malaria-exposed Malian children. Over roughly 580 days, donors received four mosquito-bite P. falciparum NF54 infections.

TCRdb reanalyzed the multiplex PCR reads using CATT. The profile shows tens of thousands of delta-chain clones, 0.8% to 1% of them singletons. Gammadelta T cells were flow-sorted from PBMC into Vgamma9/Vdelta2+ and Vdelta2-negative populations for bulk analysis. This clone has a handful of counts. A far larger clone lies a single base away; this is likely a read error. This CDR3 is also generated by other DNA sequences in the sample. This CDR3 contains 22 residues. Per the germline V gene, CDR1 is TSWWSYY and CDR2 is QGS. The chain employs TRDV1 and TRDJ1, with 12 bases aligning to TRDD3. Source material: gamma-delta T cells from blood. This clonotype was obtained from a pool of human donors (malaria-infected and uninfected, not separated). Here the CDR3 DNA reads TGTGCTCTCAGGGCCTTCCGACGATTTCTGGGGGATACGAGCGGGTACACCGATAAGCTCATCTTT. Translating gives CALRAFRRFLGDTSGYTDKLIF.